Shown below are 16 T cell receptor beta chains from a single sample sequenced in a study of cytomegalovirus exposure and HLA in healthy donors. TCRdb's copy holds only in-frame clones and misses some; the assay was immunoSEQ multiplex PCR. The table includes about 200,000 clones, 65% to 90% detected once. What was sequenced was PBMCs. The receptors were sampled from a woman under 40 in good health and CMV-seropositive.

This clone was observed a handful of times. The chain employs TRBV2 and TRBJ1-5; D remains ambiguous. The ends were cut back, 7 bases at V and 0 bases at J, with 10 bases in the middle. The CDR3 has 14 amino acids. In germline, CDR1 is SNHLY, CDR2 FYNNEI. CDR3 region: CASKAALSNQPQHF. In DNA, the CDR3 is TGTGCCAGCAAGGCAGCGCTTAGCAATCAGCCCCAGCATTTT.

The CDR3 DNA follows: TGTGCCACCAGCAGAGATCAGGGTGCAGGCTACACCTTC. As protein: CATSRDQGAGYTF. This chain uses TRBV15 with TRBJ1-2, with TRBD1 as a possible D gene (5 bases). The V end was cut by 0 bases, the J end by 8 bases, with 10 bases between. Per the germline V gene, CDR1 is LNHNV and CDR2 is YYDKDF (reference sequence). The CDR3 runs 13 residues.

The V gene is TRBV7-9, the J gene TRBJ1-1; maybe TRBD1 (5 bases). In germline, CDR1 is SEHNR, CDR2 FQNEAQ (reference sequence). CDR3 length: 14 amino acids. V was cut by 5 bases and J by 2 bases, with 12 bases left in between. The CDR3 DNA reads TGTGCCAGCAGCCTCAGGGCTATCAACACTGAAGCTTTCTTT. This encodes CASSLRAINTEAFF.

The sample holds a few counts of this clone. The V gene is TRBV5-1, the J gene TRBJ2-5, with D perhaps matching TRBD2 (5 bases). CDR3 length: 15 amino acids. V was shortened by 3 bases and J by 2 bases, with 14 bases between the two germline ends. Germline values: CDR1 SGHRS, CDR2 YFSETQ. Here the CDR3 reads CASSSDGLLQETQYF. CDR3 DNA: TGCGCCAGCAGCTCGGATGGACTGTTGCAAGAGACCCAGTACTTC.

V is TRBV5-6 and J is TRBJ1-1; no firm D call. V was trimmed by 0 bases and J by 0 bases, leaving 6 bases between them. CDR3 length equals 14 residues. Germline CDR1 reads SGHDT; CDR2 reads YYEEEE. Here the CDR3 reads CASSLAVVNTEAFF. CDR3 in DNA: TGTGCCAGCAGCTTGGCCGTTGTGAACACTGAAGCTTTCTTT.

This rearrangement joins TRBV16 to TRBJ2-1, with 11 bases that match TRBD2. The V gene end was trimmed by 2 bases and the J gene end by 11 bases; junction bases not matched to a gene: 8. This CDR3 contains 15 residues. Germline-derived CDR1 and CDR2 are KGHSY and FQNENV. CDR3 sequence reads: CASSQTSGRTPQQFF. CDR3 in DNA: TGTGCCAGCAGCCAAACTAGCGGGAGAACCCCCCAGCAGTTCTTC.

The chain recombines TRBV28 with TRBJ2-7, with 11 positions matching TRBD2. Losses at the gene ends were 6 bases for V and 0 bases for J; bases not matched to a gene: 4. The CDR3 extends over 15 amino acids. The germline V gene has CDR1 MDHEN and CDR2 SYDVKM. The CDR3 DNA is TGTGCCAGCAGCCGTAGCGGGAGGGCCTCCTACGAGCAGTACTTC. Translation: CASSRSGRASYEQYF.

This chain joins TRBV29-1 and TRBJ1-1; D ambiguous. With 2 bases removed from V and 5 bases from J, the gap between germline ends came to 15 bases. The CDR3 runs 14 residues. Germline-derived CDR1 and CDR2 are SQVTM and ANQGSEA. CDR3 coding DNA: TGCAGCGTTGAAAGGACCGGGGAAAGGACTGAAGCTTTCTTT. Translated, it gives CSVERTGERTEAFF.

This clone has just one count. CDR3 sequence: CASSLEAGGPGELFF. As DNA, the CDR3 is TGTGCCAGCAGCTTAGAAGCGGGAGGGCCCGGGGAGCTGTTTTTT. The V gene is TRBV11-2, the J gene TRBJ2-2, with TRBD2 matching over 10 bases. The CDR3 spans 15 residues. J gave up 6 bases and V 0 bases, and 1 base lay outside the gene matches. The germline V gene encodes CDR1 SGHAT and CDR2 FQNNGV.

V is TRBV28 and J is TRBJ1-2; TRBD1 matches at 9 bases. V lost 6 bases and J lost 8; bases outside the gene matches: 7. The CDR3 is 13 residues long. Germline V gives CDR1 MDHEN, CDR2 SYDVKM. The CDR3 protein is CASRPQGAEGYTF. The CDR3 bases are TGTGCCAGCAGACCACAGGGGGCGGAAGGCTACACCTTC.

The CDR3 spells CASSKGAGRDQPQHF. The CDR3, as DNA: TGTGCCAGCAGCAAAGGAGCAGGGAGGGATCAGCCCCAGCATTTT. The J gene is TRBJ1-5, the V gene TRBV21-1. TRBV21-1 is an annotated pseudogene. The CDR3 is made up of 15 amino acids.

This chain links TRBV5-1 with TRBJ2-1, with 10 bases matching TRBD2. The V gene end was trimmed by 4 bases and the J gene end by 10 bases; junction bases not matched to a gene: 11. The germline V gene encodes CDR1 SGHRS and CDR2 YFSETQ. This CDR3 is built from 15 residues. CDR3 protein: CASSRGTSELREQFF. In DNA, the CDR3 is TGCGCCAGCAGCCGGGGGACTAGCGAATTGAGGGAGCAGTTCTTC.

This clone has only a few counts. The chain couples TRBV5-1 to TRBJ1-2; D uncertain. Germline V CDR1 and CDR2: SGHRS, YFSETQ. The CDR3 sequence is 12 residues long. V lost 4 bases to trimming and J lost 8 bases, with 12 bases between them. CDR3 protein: CASSPERSGYTF. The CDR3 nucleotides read TGCGCCAGCAGCCCGGAGAGGAGCGGCTACACCTTC.

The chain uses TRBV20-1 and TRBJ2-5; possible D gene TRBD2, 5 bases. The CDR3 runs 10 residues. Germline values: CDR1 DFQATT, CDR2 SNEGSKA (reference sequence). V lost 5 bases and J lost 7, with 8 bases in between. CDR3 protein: CSALGGTQYF. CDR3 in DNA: TGCAGTGCTCTTGGAGGGACCCAGTACTTC.

In DNA form, the CDR3 reads TGTGCCATACAGGGGGTAGGTAGCAATCAGCCCCAGCATTTT. Translated, it gives CAIQGVGSNQPQHF. The V and J genes are TRBV28 and TRBJ1-5, with 8 positions matching TRBD1. Germline V CDR1 and CDR2: MDHEN, SYDVKM. Trimming cost V 10 bases and J 0 bases; bases outside gene matches: 5. The CDR3 consists of 14 residues.

CDR3 protein: CASSLSWDRVYNEQFF. The CDR3 region has the DNA TGTGCCAGCAGTTTATCGTGGGACAGGGTCTACAATGAGCAGTTCTTC. V is TRBV27 and J is TRBJ2-1; the match to TRBD1 covers 9 bases. Trimming cost V 0 bases and J 3 bases; bases outside gene matches: 3. CDR1 and CDR2 from the germline V gene are MNHEY and SMNVEV (reference sequence). The CDR3 is 16 amino acids.